This record looks at one TCR beta chain sequence and its context. The sample is drawn from a study of blood T cell repertoires in COVID-19. About the study: Sample material is recorded as cDNA or gDNA derived from T cells, B-cell-depleted T cells, or PBMCs.

As processed by the authors: Reference gene primer amplification in the assay estimated nucleated cell counts. Profiling relied on immunoSEQ multiplex PCR, and the TCRdb table lists in-frame clones only, not all of them. V and J calls and clone size are given by that table; D and trimming were obtained from the DNA. The data contain 65,000 or so clones, just under 85% of them seen just once; the ten biggest clones take up approximately 3.4%. From germline, CDR1 is MNHEY and CDR2 SVGAGI. This CDR3 has 12 residues. The V end was cut by 7 bases, the J end by 2 bases, with 8 bases between. The TCR comes from a man in his fifties or sixties with acute or convalescent COVID-19. This chain connects TRBV6-5 to TRBJ1-2; TRBD1 might be the D (5 bases). The sample was peripheral blood. The CDR3 DNA is TGTGCCAGCAAAGACAGAAACTATGGCTACACCTTC. It encodes CASKDRNYGYTF.